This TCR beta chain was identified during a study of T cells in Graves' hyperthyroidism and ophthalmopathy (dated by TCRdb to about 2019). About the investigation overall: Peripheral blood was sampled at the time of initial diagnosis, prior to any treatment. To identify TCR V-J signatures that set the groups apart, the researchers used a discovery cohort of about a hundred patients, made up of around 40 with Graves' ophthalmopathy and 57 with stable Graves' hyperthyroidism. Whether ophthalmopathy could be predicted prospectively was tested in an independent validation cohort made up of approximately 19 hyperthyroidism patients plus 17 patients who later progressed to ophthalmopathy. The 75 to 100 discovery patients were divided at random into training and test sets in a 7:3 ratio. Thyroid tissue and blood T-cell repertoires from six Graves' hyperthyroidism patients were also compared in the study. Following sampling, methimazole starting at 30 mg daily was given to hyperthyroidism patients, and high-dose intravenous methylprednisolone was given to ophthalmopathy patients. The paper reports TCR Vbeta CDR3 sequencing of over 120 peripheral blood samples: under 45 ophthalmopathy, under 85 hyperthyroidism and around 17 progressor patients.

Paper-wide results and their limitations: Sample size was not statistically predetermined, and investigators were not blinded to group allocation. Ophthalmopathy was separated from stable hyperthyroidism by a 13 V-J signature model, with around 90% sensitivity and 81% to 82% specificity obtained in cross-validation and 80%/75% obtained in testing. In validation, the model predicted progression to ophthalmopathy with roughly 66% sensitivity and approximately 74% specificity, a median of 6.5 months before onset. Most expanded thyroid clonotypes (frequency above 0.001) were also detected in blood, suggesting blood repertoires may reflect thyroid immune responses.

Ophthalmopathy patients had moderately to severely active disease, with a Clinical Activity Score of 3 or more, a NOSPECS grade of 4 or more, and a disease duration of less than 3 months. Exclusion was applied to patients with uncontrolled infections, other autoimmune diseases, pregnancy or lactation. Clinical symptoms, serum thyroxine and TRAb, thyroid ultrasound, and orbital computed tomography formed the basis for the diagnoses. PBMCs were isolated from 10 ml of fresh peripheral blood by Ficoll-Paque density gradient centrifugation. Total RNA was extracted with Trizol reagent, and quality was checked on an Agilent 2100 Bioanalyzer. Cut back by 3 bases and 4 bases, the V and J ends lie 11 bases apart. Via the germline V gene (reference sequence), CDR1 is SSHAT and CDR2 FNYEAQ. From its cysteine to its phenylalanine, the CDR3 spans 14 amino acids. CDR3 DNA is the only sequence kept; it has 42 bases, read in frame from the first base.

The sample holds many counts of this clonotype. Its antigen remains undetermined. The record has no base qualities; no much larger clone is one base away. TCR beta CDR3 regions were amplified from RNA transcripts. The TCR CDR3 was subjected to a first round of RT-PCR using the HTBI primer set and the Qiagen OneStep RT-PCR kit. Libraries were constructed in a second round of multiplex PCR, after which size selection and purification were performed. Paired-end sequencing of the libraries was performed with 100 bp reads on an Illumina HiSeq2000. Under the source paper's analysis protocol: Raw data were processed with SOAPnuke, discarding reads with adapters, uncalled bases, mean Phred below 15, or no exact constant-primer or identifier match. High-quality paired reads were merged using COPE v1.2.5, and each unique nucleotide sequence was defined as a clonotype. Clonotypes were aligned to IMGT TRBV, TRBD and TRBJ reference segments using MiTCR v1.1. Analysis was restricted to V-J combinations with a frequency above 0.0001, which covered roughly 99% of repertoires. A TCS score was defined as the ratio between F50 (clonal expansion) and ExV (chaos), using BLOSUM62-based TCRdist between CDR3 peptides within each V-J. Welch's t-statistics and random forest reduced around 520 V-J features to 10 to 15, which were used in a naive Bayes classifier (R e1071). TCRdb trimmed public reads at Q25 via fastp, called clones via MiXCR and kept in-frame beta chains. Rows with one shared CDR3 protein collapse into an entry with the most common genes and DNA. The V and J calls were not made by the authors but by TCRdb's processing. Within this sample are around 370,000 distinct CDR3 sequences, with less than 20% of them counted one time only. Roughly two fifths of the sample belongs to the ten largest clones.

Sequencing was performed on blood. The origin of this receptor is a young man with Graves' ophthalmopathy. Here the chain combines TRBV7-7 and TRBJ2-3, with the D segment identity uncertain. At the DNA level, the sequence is TGTGCCAGCAGCTTTGGCCTGGGTGCAGATACGCAGTATTTT. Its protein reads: CASSFGLGADTQYF.